The rows below give T cell receptor beta chains drawn from one sample of a study of CD4 T cells in relation to SARS-CoV-2 and coronaviruses. Repertoires were generated with immunoSEQ multiplex PCR, while TCRdb's copy carries only in-frame clones and drops some. The sample has tens of thousands of clones, approximately 85% seen once. The sequencing sample was made of memory CD4+ T cells from PBMCs. The receptors originated from an adult with COVID-19. Both conserved end residues are part of each CDR3. The order of the fields is D gene, V gene, J gene, clone size, CDR3 DNA, CDR3 protein. A D gene is named only where the DNA matches it firmly. Only some rows state a clone size, as once, few, many or a class for expanded clones.

D: .
V: TRBV11-2
J: TRBJ2-1
size: .
DNA: TGTGCCAGCAGCTTAGTGTGGGGTTCCTACAATGAGCAGTTCTTC
CDR3: CASSLVWGSYNEQFF

D: .
V: TRBV25-1
J: TRBJ2-5
size: .
DNA: TGTGCCAGTTCCAGACAGAGTGTAGAGACCCAGTACTTC
CDR3: CASSRQSVETQYF

D: .
V: TRBV28
J: TRBJ2-1
size: few
DNA: TGTGCCAGCAGTTTATTTAGGGGGTCCGTCGTCTATGAGCAGTTCTTC
CDR3: CASSLFRGSVVYEQFF

D: .
V: TRBV3-1/TRBV3-2
J: TRBJ1-1
size: few
DNA: TGTGCCAGCAGCCAAGATTTACTGAAAGCTTTCTTT
CDR3: CASSQDLLKAFF

D: TRBD1
V: TRBV19
J: TRBJ2-2
size: .
DNA: TGTGCCAGTAAAGGCAGGGGGACCGGGGAGCTGTTTTTT
CDR3: CASKGRGTGELFF

D: .
V: TRBV6-5
J: TRBJ1-5
size: .
DNA: TGTGCCAGCAGTTACGACATTAGTCAGCCCCAGCATTTT
CDR3: CASSYDISQPQHF

D: .
V: TRBV30
J: TRBJ2-3
size: .
DNA: TGTGCCTGGAGTAAGGGACATAGCACAGATACGCAGTATTTT
CDR3: CAWSKGHSTDTQYF

D: TRBD2
V: TRBV14
J: TRBJ2-3
size: once
DNA: TGTGCCAGCAGCCGAAATCTAGCGGGAGGCGCAGATACGCAGTATTTT
CDR3: CASSRNLAGGADTQYF

D: TRBD1
V: TRBV19
J: TRBJ2-7
size: .
DNA: TGTGCCAGTAGCTACTCCGGGACAGGGTCCTACGAGCAGTACTTC
CDR3: CASSYSGTGSYEQYF

D: TRBD2
V: TRBV4-1
J: TRBJ2-7
size: once
DNA: TGCGCCAGCAGCCGGACGGGACTAGCTCTCTACGAGCAGTACTTC
CDR3: CASSRTGLALYEQYF

D: .
V: TRBV6-5
J: TRBJ1-5
size: .
DNA: TGTGCCAGCAGTTCCAGGGGATATAGCAATCAGCCCCAGCATTTT
CDR3: CASSSRGYSNQPQHF

D: .
V: TRBV11-2
J: TRBJ2-3
size: .
DNA: TGTGCCAGCAGCCTATATTACGGCCGAGGCACAGATACGCAGTATTTT
CDR3: CASSLYYGRGTDTQYF

D: TRBD1
V: TRBV5-6
J: TRBJ2-3
size: .
DNA: TGTGCCAGCATCCCCACCCCGGGACAGGGGGCGTTAGATACGCAGTATTTT
CDR3: CASIPTPGQGALDTQYF

D: TRBD2
V: TRBV6-2/TRBV6-3
J: TRBJ2-1
size: .
DNA: TGTGCCAGCAGTCGCTACAGACCGACTAGCGGGGACTACAATGAGCAGTTCTTC
CDR3: CASSRYRPTSGDYNEQFF

D: .
V: TRBV28
J: TRBJ1-2
size: .
DNA: TGTGCCAGCAGTTTAGGGCAGAACTATGGCTACACCTTC
CDR3: CASSLGQNYGYTF

D: TRBD1
V: TRBV3-1/TRBV3-2
J: TRBJ2-1
size: .
DNA: TGTGCCAGCAGCCTACGGACAGGGTATAACAATGAGCAGTTCTTC
CDR3: CASSLRTGYNNEQFF

D: .
V: TRBV11-2
J: TRBJ2-2
size: .
DNA: TGTGCCAGCAGCCCCAGGGGTGTGGGGGAGCTGTTTTTT
CDR3: CASSPRGVGELFF

D: .
V: TRBV4-1
J: TRBJ2-2
size: .
DNA: TGCGCCAGCAGCCAAGGTGGAAGGGGAAATAGCTACCTCGGGGAGCTGTTTTTT
CDR3: CASSQGGRGNSYLGELFF

D: .
V: TRBV7-9
J: TRBJ2-2
size: .
DNA: TGTGCCAGCGGGGACACCGGGGAGCTGTTTTTT
CDR3: CASGDTGELFF

D: .
V: TRBV7-3
J: TRBJ2-3
size: .
DNA: TGTGCCAGCAGCCCCGGGACCCAACCAGATACGCAGTATTTT
CDR3: CASSPGTQPDTQYF

D: .
V: TRBV6-5
J: TRBJ1-6
size: few
DNA: TGTGCCAGTAATACCGCCGGGAATAATTCACCCCTCCACTTT
CDR3: CASNTAGNNSPLHF

D: TRBD2
V: TRBV7-2
J: TRBJ2-2
size: once
DNA: TGTGCCAGCAGCTACGGTCTAGCGGGAGGTAGCACCGGGGAGCTGTTTTTT
CDR3: CASSYGLAGGSTGELFF

D: TRBD1
V: TRBV30
J: TRBJ2-7
size: .
DNA: TGTGCCTGGAGTGTACAGGGGCCCGGGATCAAGTACTTC
CDR3: CAWSVQGPGIKYF

D: TRBD2
V: TRBV4-1
J: TRBJ2-3
size: .
DNA: TGCGCCAGCAGCCCAAGATTGGGGACTAGCGGGCCCACAGATACGCAGTATTTT
CDR3: CASSPRLGTSGPTDTQYF

D: TRBD2
V: TRBV6-1
J: TRBJ2-7
size: .
DNA: TGTGCCAGCAGTGGACGGACTAGCGGGAGAATATACGAGCAGTACTTC
CDR3: CASSGRTSGRIYEQYF

D: TRBD1
V: TRBV30
J: TRBJ2-2
size: .
DNA: TGTGCCTCCCTTAAACAGGGGGCGTTAGCCGGGGAGCTGTTTTTT
CDR3: CASLKQGALAGELFF

D: .
V: TRBV30
J: TRBJ1-1
size: once
DNA: TGTGCCTGGAGGGGACCGCTCACTGAAGCTTTCTTT
CDR3: CAWRGPLTEAFF

D: .
V: TRBV30
J: TRBJ2-7
size: .
DNA: TGTGCCTGGAGAATCGGGGGAAGGGGTTACGAGCAGTACTTC
CDR3: CAWRIGGRGYEQYF

D: TRBD1
V: TRBV29-1
J: TRBJ2-5
size: .
DNA: TGCAGCGCTGCGACAGGGGGCCAAGAGACCCAGTACTTC
CDR3: CSAATGGQETQYF

D: TRBD2
V: TRBV7-2
J: TRBJ2-5
size: .
DNA: TGTGCCAGCAGCATATCCGGGACTAGCGGAGAGACCCAGTACTTC
CDR3: CASSISGTSGETQYF

D: .
V: TRBV7-8
J: TRBJ1-2
size: .
DNA: TGTGCCAGCAGCCCCGGGGGGGGCGATGGCTACACCTTC
CDR3: CASSPGGGDGYTF

D: .
V: TRBV24-1
J: TRBJ1-5
size: .
DNA: TGTGCCACCAGTGACTCCGCCGGGCCCCAGCATTTT
CDR3: CATSDSAGPQHF

D: TRBD1
V: TRBV7-2
J: TRBJ1-2
size: .
DNA: TGTGCCAGCAGCTTAGGGACAGGGAAGTCGCCGGGGGATGGCTACACCTTC
CDR3: CASSLGTGKSPGDGYTF

D: .
V: TRBV3-1/TRBV3-2
J: TRBJ2-3
size: .
DNA: TGTGCCAGCAGCCAAAATGACCGGGATCTTACAGATACGCAGTATTTT
CDR3: CASSQNDRDLTDTQYF

D: TRBD1
V: TRBV4-1
J: TRBJ2-1
size: few
DNA: TGCGCCAGCAGCCACCAGCAGGGGGAGAACAATGAGCAGTTCTTC
CDR3: CASSHQQGENNEQFF

D: .
V: TRBV7-3
J: TRBJ2-2
size: .
DNA: TGTGCCAGCAGCTTAGGTCTGAACACCGGGGAGCTGTTTTTT
CDR3: CASSLGLNTGELFF

D: .
V: TRBV9
J: TRBJ1-2
size: once
DNA: TGTGCCAGCAGCGTAGGCGACGCTAACTATGGCTACACCTTC
CDR3: CASSVGDANYGYTF

D: .
V: TRBV24-1
J: TRBJ2-5
size: once
DNA: TGTGCCACCAGTGATAGGGACTTTGGGGAGACCCAGTACTTC
CDR3: CATSDRDFGETQYF

D: TRBD2
V: TRBV7-2
J: TRBJ2-5
size: .
DNA: TGTGCCAGCAGCACCGGCGCGGGACTAGCGGAGATAGAGACCCAGTACTTC
CDR3: CASSTGAGLAEIETQYF

D: TRBD2
V: TRBV5-4
J: TRBJ2-5
size: .
DNA: TGTGCCAGCAGCTTGACTAGCGGGAGAGGAGAGACCCAGTACTTC
CDR3: CASSLTSGRGETQYF

D: .
V: TRBV19
J: TRBJ1-5
size: few
DNA: TGTGCCAGTAGTACAGCAAATAGCAATCAGCCCCAGCATTTT
CDR3: CASSTANSNQPQHF

D: TRBD2
V: TRBV7-2
J: TRBJ2-1
size: .
DNA: TGTGCCAGCAGCTCCCCACTAGCGGGGGCGAGCTCCTACAATGAGCAGTTCTTC
CDR3: CASSSPLAGASSYNEQFF